One sample yielded the 30 T cell receptor beta chains listed below, sequenced in a study of response to subunit inactivated influenza vaccine. MiXCR was run by TCRdb on the RT-PCR reads, yielding one entry per CDR3 protein. This sample has approximately 520,000 distinct CDR3 sequences, with approximately 16% found just once. Sequences were derived from CD4+ T cells sorted from PBMCs, sampled roughly 24 months after vaccination. The receptors come from a man aged 50 to 69 who received an inactivated influenza vaccine.

CDR3 sequence (DNA): TGTGCCAGCAGCCTCCGGGACTCCGCACCCCTCCACTTT. Its protein product is CASSLRDSAPLHF. The chain is built from TRBV9 and TRBJ1-6, with a possible D match to TRBD1 (5 bases). CDR1 SGDLS and CDR2 YYNGEE come from the germline V gene. This CDR3 is built from 13 residues. The V gene lost 4 bases and the J gene lost 11 bases, with 13 bases spanning the gap.

This sequence joins TRBV20-1 and TRBJ2-5, with TRBD2 matching 7 bases. The CDR3 contains 14 residues. CDR1 is DFQATT, CDR2 SNEGSKA, per germline (reference sequence). V was pared by 6 bases and J by 3 bases, with 10 bases of the junction left unmatched. CDR3 sequence: CSATTSSGEETQYF. The CDR3 DNA reads as TGCAGTGCCACAACTTCCAGCGGGGAAGAGACCCAGTACTTC.

The J gene is TRBJ2-1, the V gene TRBV5-6, with D possibly matching TRBD2 (6 bases). Germline CDR1 reads SGHDT; CDR2 reads YYEEEE. The CDR3 contains 12 residues. V was trimmed by 3 bases and J by 15 bases, leaving 16 bases between them. The DNA of the CDR3 is TGTGCCAGCAGCTCCGCGGGACCGTGGTTGTTCTTC. Translating gives CASSSAGPWLFF.

In this sample, this clonotype turned up many times. An end of the junction does not agree with germline; a read error may underlie this. The gene calls are TRBV7-7 and TRBJ2-5; 12 nucleotides align to TRBD2. Germline V lookup: CDR1 SSHAT, CDR2 FNYEAQ (reference sequence). The CDR3 is made up of 15 amino acids. The CDR3, as DNA: TGTGCTAGCAGCTTAGGACTAGCGGGGAAAGAGACCCAGTACTTC. Translated: CASSLGLAGKETQYF.

The CDR3 reads CSVLVWSGNTIYF. The CDR3 DNA is TGCAGCGTCCTGGTCTGGTCTGGAAACACCATATATTTT. The genes are TRBV29-1 and TRBJ1-3; D call uncertain. There are 13 residues in the CDR3. Germline CDR1 and CDR2: SQVTM and ANQGSEA. The V end lost 6 bases, the J end lost 1 base, and 10 bases lay between the germline ends.

There are many counts of this clonotype. The chain joins TRBV28 to TRBJ1-5; D is ambiguous. The germline V gene has CDR1 MDHEN and CDR2 SYDVKM. Trimming pared 7 bases from V and 2 bases from J, leaving 12 bases between. The CDR3 loop spans 14 amino acids. CDR3 coding DNA: TGTGCCAGCACTGGGTCCGTACGCAATCAGCCCCAGCATTTT. Its translation: CASTGSVRNQPQHF.

A few counts support this clonotype. The rearrangement uses TRBV3-1 and TRBJ1-6, with 8 bases lining up with TRBD1. Germline loops: CDR1 LGHDT, CDR2 YNNKEL (reference sequence). J was trimmed by 8 bases and V by 0 bases; bases with no gene match: 9. The CDR3 totals 17 residues. DNA of the CDR3: TGTGCCAGCAGCCAAGAAGGGGGCGGGACAGGCCATTCACCCCTCCACTTT. Translation gives CASSQEGGGTGHSPLHF.

The chain is built from TRBV7-7 and TRBJ2-5; possibly TRBD1 or TRBD2 for D (6 bases each). Per germline, CDR1 SSHAT and CDR2 FNYEAQ (reference sequence). Between the trimmed V and J ends, which lost 4 bases and 3 bases, there was a span of 15 bases. CDR3 length: 15 amino acids. The CDR3 DNA follows: TGTGCCAGCAGCTCTGGTCCGGGGGCAGAAGAGACCCAGTACTTC. It is translated as CASSSGPGAEETQYF.

V usage is TRBV5-5 and J usage is TRBJ2-7, with D maybe TRBD1 (5 bases). CDR3 size: 17 residues. CDR1 SGHKS and CDR2 YYEKEE come from the germline V gene (reference sequence). Trimming removed 1 base from V and 3 bases from J, with 20 bases in between. The CDR3 here is CASSLKAVKWTNYEQYF. CDR3 in DNA: TGTGCCAGCAGCTTGAAGGCGGTGAAGTGGACAAACTACGAGCAGTACTTC.

The gene calls are TRBV7-2 and TRBJ1-2, with unresolved D. V was trimmed by 2 bases and J by 3 bases, leaving 19 bases between them. The CDR3 sequence is 17 residues long. CDR1 and CDR2 from the germline V gene are SGHTA and FQGNSA. The CDR3 here is CASSLKEARLPDYGYTF. DNA of the CDR3: TGTGCCAGCAGCTTAAAGGAGGCCAGACTCCCGGACTATGGCTACACCTTC. The full variable domain, completed using reference TRBV7-2 and TRBJ1-2, is GAGVSQSPSNKVTEKGKDVELRCDPISGHTALYWYRQSLGQGLEFLIYFQGNSAPDKSGLPSDRFSAERTGGSVSTLTIQRTQQEDSAVYLCASSLKEARLPDYGYTFGSGTRLTVV.

V gene TRBV5-6 combines with J gene TRBJ2-4; D is unresolved. CDR3 length: 13 residues. The germline V gene encodes CDR1 SGHDT and CDR2 YYEEEE. Trimming cost V 2 bases and J 4 bases, with 7 bases left between them. This chain's CDR3 is CASSFGRKNIQYF. The CDR3, as DNA: TGTGCCAGCAGCTTCGGCAGAAAAAACATTCAGTACTTC.

V and J are TRBV6-1 and TRBJ2-2, with TRBD2 identical over 7 bases. This CDR3 contains 13 residues. CDR1 is MNHNS and CDR2 is SASEGT in the germline V gene. J was trimmed by 5 bases and V by 8 bases; bases with no gene match: 5. DNA of the CDR3: TGTGCCAGCGACAAGCGGGGAACCGGGGAGCTGTTTTTT. Protein sequence: CASDKRGTGELFF.

This sequence joins TRBV28 and TRBJ1-1; no clear D. Germline V lookup: CDR1 MDHEN, CDR2 SYDVKM. The CDR3 has 13 residues. V dropped 11 bases and J dropped 0 bases, with 13 bases sitting between them. The CDR3 DNA sequence: TGTGCCGGTAAATTGGGAATGAACACTGAAGCTTTCTTT. Translating gives CAGKLGMNTEAFF.

This clonotype was counted only a few times. Just one base apart from a much larger clone, this may be a read error. The CDR3 region is CASSHRGTYEQYF. As DNA, the CDR3 is TGTGCCAGCAGTCACAGGGGAACCTACGAGCAGTACTTC. This chain connects TRBV7-8 to TRBJ2-7; 7 bases agree with TRBD1. Germline values: CDR1 SGHVS, CDR2 FQNEAQ. This CDR3 region has 13 residues. V shed 6 bases, J shed 2 bases, and the junction held 4 bases outside the gene matches.

About this clonotype: This may be a read error: a much more frequent sequence differs by one nucleotide. This sequence joins TRBV20-1 and TRBJ1-2; 8 bases agree with TRBD1. The CDR3 runs to 16 residues. Germline V gene data show CDR1 as DFQATT and CDR2 as SNEGSKA (reference sequence). The DNA of the CDR3 is TGCTGTGCTAGAGATTCGCGACAGGGGAATCTGCCTGGCTACACCTTC. This codes for CCARDSRQGNLPGYTF.

This clonotype came up many times. The chain uses TRBV27 and TRBJ1-1; 7 nucleotides match TRBD1. Germline CDR1 reads MNHEY; CDR2 reads SMNVEV (reference sequence). The CDR3 length is 15 residues. V was clipped by 6 bases and J by 1 base; unmatched bases: 8. This chain's CDR3 is CASRETGLGNTEAFF. CDR3 DNA: TGTGCCAGCAGGGAGACAGGGCTCGGGAACACTGAAGCTTTCTTT.

In this sample, this clonotype turned up many times. The gene calls are TRBV12-3 or TRBV12-4 and TRBJ1-1; perhaps TRBD1 as D (5 bases). V lost 2 bases and J lost 4, with 23 bases in between. The CDR3 loop spans 18 amino acids. CDR3 bases: TGTGCCAGCAGTTTACGACGGACATTGAACCGCCCGCCCACTGAAGCTTTCTTT. Protein product: CASSLRRTLNRPPTEAFF.

This clonotype has only a few counts. V is TRBV28 and J is TRBJ2-5; 7 positions match TRBD2. CDR3 length: 17 residues. The germline CDR1 and CDR2 sequences are MDHEN and SYDVKM. After removal of 3 bases from V and 5 bases from J, the junction contained 15 bases not matched to a gene. CDR3 in amino acids: CASSFIRMAGVSETQYF. CDR3 nucleotides: TGTGCCAGCAGTTTCATTCGGATGGCGGGAGTGTCCGAGACCCAGTACTTC. Using reference TRBV28 and TRBJ2-5 for the parts outside the CDR3, the full variable domain is DVKVTQSSRYLVKRTGEKVFLECVQDMDHENMFWYRQDPGLGLRLIYFSYDVKMKEKGDIPEGYSVSREKKERFSLILESASTNQTSMYLCASSFIRMAGVSETQYFGPGTRLLVL.

This clonotype was detected many times. The rearrangement links TRBV5-1 to TRBJ2-1; D might be TRBD2 (5 bases). V was trimmed by 5 bases and J by 6 bases, leaving 18 bases between them. CDR1 is SGHRS, CDR2 YFSETQ, per germline. CDR3 size: 15 residues. The CDR3 DNA reads TGCGCCAGCAGTTTAGGACTGCAACCATTCAATGAGCAGTTCTTC. It specifies CASSLGLQPFNEQFF.

Comments on this clonotype: Being one base from a much bigger clone, this may be a read error. The J gene is TRBJ2-2, the V gene TRBV10-1; no clear D. CDR1 and CDR2 from the germline V gene are WNHNN and SYGVQD (reference sequence). Trimming removed 6 bases from V and 0 bases from J, with 8 bases in between. The CDR3 consists of 14 residues. For the CDR3, the DNA is TGCGCCAGCAGGGTAGGGTCGAACACCGGGGAGCTGTTTTTT. Protein product: CASRVGSNTGELFF.

This clonotype was seen more than once but under ten times. In nucleotides, the CDR3 is TGTGCCAGCAGCTTAGCGTACAGGGTGAACACTGAAGCTTTCTTT. Translation gives CASSLAYRVNTEAFF. This chain connects TRBV7-2 to TRBJ1-1, with a possible D match to TRBD1 (6 bases). V dropped 0 bases and J dropped 0 bases, with 8 bases sitting between them. Germline lookup yields CDR1 SGHTA and CDR2 FQGNSA. The CDR3 runs to 15 residues.

V is TRBV4-2 and J is TRBJ2-5; D might be TRBD2 (6 bases). Germline V gene sequence: CDR1 LGHNA, CDR2 YNFKEQ. V gave up 2 bases and J gave up 2 bases, with 15 bases separating them. The CDR3 has 16 amino acids. CDR3 region: CASSQLSGLPQETQYF. CDR3 DNA sequence: TGTGCCAGCAGCCAACTTTCGGGACTTCCACAAGAGACCCAGTACTTC.

This clonotype was detected a few times. This rearrangement joins TRBV12-3 or TRBV12-4 to TRBJ2-3; D not resolved. The germline V and J ends were trimmed by 6 bases and 0 bases, with 10 bases remaining between them. CDR3 size: 14 residues. The CDR3 loop reads CASSQVSSTDTQYF. For the CDR3, the DNA is TGTGCCAGCAGCCAGGTATCTAGCACAGATACGCAGTATTTT.

This clonotype appeared a few times. The chain is built from TRBV4-3 and TRBJ1-5; D might be TRBD1 (6 bases). The germline gives CDR1 LGHNA, CDR2 YSLEER. CDR3 size: 15 residues. V was trimmed by 3 bases and J by 6 bases, leaving 15 bases between them. CDR3 sequence: CASSHPVGGSQPQHF. DNA of the CDR3: TGCGCCAGCAGCCACCCCGTGGGGGGCAGTCAGCCCCAGCATTTT.

The CDR3 bases are TGTGCCAGCAGCTTGGAGCTAGCAGAAAAGTTAGGCGAGACCCAGTACTTC. Amino acid sequence: CASSLELAEKLGETQYF. This chain connects TRBV5-6 to TRBJ2-5, with D perhaps TRBD2 (5 bases). V dropped 0 bases and J dropped 5 bases, with 20 bases sitting between them. CDR1 and CDR2 from the germline V gene are SGHDT and YYEEEE. This CDR3 has 17 amino acids.

The genes are TRBV5-1 and TRBJ2-2; 7 nucleotides line up with TRBD1. There are 15 residues in the CDR3. Unmatched junction bases numbered 6, after V lost 1 base and J lost 6 bases. Germline values: CDR1 SGHRS, CDR2 YFSETQ. The CDR3 nucleotides read TGCGCCAGCAGCTTGCTACAGGGGATCGCCGGGGAGCTGTTTTTT. Protein sequence: CASSLLQGIAGELFF.

This clonotype was seen repeatedly, ten times or more. CDR3 sequence: CSARRGGALSNQPQHF. CDR3 sequence (DNA): TGCAGTGCTAGGCGGGGGGGGGCCTTAAGCAATCAGCCCCAGCATTTT. This chain uses TRBV20-1 with TRBJ1-5; a possible D gene is TRBD1 (6 bases). This CDR3 is built from 16 residues. V shed 3 bases and J shed 1 base, with 16 bases lying between them. CDR1 DFQATT and CDR2 SNEGSKA come from the germline V gene (reference sequence).

This clonotype was found once. Germline is not matched at one junction end, which may reflect a read error. CDR3 sequence reads: CASSETSLNSEAFF. DNA for the CDR3: TGTGCCAGCAGTGAGACCTCCCTGAACTCTGAAGCTTTCTTT. V gene TRBV25-1 combines with J gene TRBJ1-1; D not resolved. The CDR3 is 14 residues long. Germline V gene lookup returns CDR1 MGHDK and CDR2 SYGVNS.

This clonotype showed up just a few times. This chain connects TRBV5-1 to TRBJ1-2, with D tentatively TRBD1 (6 bases). CDR1 SGHRS and CDR2 YFSETQ come from the germline V gene. V dropped 0 bases and J dropped 5 bases, with 14 bases sitting between them. The CDR3 covers 15 residues. The DNA of the CDR3 is TGCGCCAGCAGCTTGGTCAGGGGTGGTGATTATGGCTACACCTTC. This translates into CASSLVRGGDYGYTF.

This clonotype was detected only a few times. This chain connects TRBV2 to TRBJ1-5, with D hard to call. V lost 7 bases to trimming and J lost 0 bases, with 16 bases between them. The CDR3 extends over 16 amino acids. CDR1 and CDR2 from the germline V gene are SNHLY and FYNNEI. The CDR3 DNA reads as TGTGCCAGCAACCTAAAAGGTGGTTTTAGCAATCAGCCCCAGCATTTT. Translation: CASNLKGGFSNQPQHF.